This record looks at one T cell receptor (beta chain) sequence and its context. Its target is unknown. The sample belongs to a study of monozygotic twins with inflammatory bowel disease. Study-level points and caveats: Healthy twins shared more clonotypes with others than IBD patients, most markedly active ones.

For each CDR3 protein, TCRdb gives one entry from its re-call of the 5' RACE reads, without DNA. Recorded for this sample: roughly 150,000 distinct CDR3 sequences. The receptor comes from a human donor with ulcerative colitis or Crohn's disease, or a healthy co-twin of an affected twin (not recorded which). The sample taken for sequencing was blood.

The chain's CDR3 is CASSPTVGAAVYGYTF. The J gene is TRBJ1-2, the V gene TRBV14; TCRdb's assignment of TRBD1 cannot be checked, as there is no DNA. Germline V lookup: CDR1 SGHDN, CDR2 FVKESK. The CDR3 runs to 16 residues.